The 2 T cell receptor beta chains below all came from one sample that was sequenced in a study of cytomegalovirus exposure and HLA in healthy donors. 60 Vbeta and 13 Jbeta primers were used in PCR. Sequencing was performed with immunoSEQ multiplex PCR; in TCRdb, only in-frame clones are kept and a portion is missing. Of 60,000 to 85,000 clones detected, roughly two thirds appear once; the ten largest clones hold roughly 4.9%. Material for sequencing was PBMCs. These receptor sequences come from a man in his 60s in good health and CMV-seropositive.

The chain joins TRBV5-7 to TRBJ2-1; 8 nucleotides line up with TRBD2. TRBV5-7 is recorded as an ORF, its role being uncertain. There are 15 residues in the CDR3. V gave up 1 base and J gave up 4 bases; unmatched junction bases: 4. The chain's CDR3 is CASSLRTSTYNEQFF. The CDR3 DNA sequence: TGTGCCAGCAGCTTGCGGACTAGCACTTACAATGAGCAGTTCTTC.

This chain links TRBV7-6 with TRBJ1-1, with 8 positions matching TRBD1. Trimming cost V 5 bases and J 8 bases; bases outside gene matches: 1. Looked up from germline, CDR1 is SGHVS and CDR2 is FNYEAQ. CDR3 length: 11 amino acids. The DNA for the CDR3 is TGTGCCAGCAGCAGGGACAGGGAAGCTTTCTTT. This codes for CASSRDREAFF. Drawing the rest from reference TRBV7-6 and TRBJ1-1, the complete variable domain is GAGVSQSPRYKVTKRGQDVALRCDPISGHVSLYWYRQALGQGPEFLTYFNYEAQQDKSGLPNDRFSAERPEGSISTLTIQRTEQRDSAMYRCASSRDREAFFGQGTRLTVV.